The 6 T cell receptor beta chains reported below all come from one sample, sequenced in a study of neurological immune-mediated disorders. TCRdb recomputed calls from the 5' RACE reads with MiXCR, one row per CDR3 protein. The profile shows tens of thousands of distinct CDR3 sequences, 10% to 12% of them singletons. Input material: PBMCs. These receptors originate from a man aged 60 to 75 in good health.

This clonotype was counted many times. This sequence joins TRBV18 and TRBJ1-3; D not resolved. The CDR3 runs 16 residues. V dropped 0 bases and J dropped 1 base, with 10 bases sitting between them. The V gene's germline CDR1 is KGHSH and CDR2 LQKENI. The chain's CDR3 is CASSPPSTDSGNTIYF. The CDR3 region has the DNA TGTGCCAGCTCACCACCTTCTACGGATTCTGGAAACACCATATATTTT.

This clonotype was found many times. This chain connects TRBV20-1 to TRBJ1-1; tentative D call: TRBD1 (5 bases). Trimming removed 0 bases at V and 1 base at J, with 18 bases between. The CDR3 runs to 17 residues. Germline V gives CDR1 DFQATT, CDR2 SNEGSKA (reference sequence). CDR3 DNA sequence: TGCAGTGCTAGAGATCGGGGACGTCGAGGGCAGAACACTGAAGCTTTCTTT. Encoded protein: CSARDRGRRGQNTEAFF.

The sample holds many counts of this clonotype. The chain is built from TRBV20-1 and TRBJ1-2; D not resolved. Germline V gives CDR1 DFQATT, CDR2 SNEGSKA (reference sequence). The V end was cut by 6 bases, the J end by 4 bases, with 12 bases between. This CDR3 is built from 12 residues. CDR3: CSARTESYGYTF. DNA of the CDR3: TGCAGTGCCAGAACAGAGAGCTATGGCTACACCTTC.

This clonotype was picked up many times. This sequence joins TRBV28 and TRBJ2-3; no clear D. V was trimmed by 6 bases and J by 2 bases, leaving 3 bases between them. The germline gives CDR1 MDHEN, CDR2 SYDVKM. The CDR3 loop spans 11 amino acids. The CDR3 protein is CASSTTDTQYF. In DNA, the CDR3 is TGTGCCAGCAGCACCACAGATACGCAGTATTTT.

This clonotype was observed many times. The chain is built from TRBV5-6 and TRBJ1-5; 7 bases match TRBD1. The J segment lost 1 base and the V segment lost 2 bases, leaving 3 bases of the junction unmatched. Per the germline V gene, CDR1 is SGHDT and CDR2 is YYEEEE. CDR3 length: 15 residues. CDR3 loop: CASSLWTGSNQPQHF. The CDR3 region has the DNA TGTGCCAGCAGCTTATGGACAGGAAGCAATCAGCCCCAGCATTTT.

This clonotype was detected ten times or more. The rearrangement joins TRBV5-5 to TRBJ2-1; no definite D call. Trimming shortened V by 4 bases and J by 9 bases, and 23 bases separated the two germline ends. There are 16 residues in the CDR3. Germline values: CDR1 SGHKS, CDR2 YYEKEE (reference sequence). This CDR3 reads CASSGEPNQPYAEQFF. The CDR3 coding sequence is TGTGCCAGCAGCGGTGAGCCGAACCAACCATACGCTGAGCAGTTCTTC.